A single sample gave rise to the 8 T cell receptor beta chains below, sequenced in a study of blood T cell repertoires in COVID-19. Using immunoSEQ multiplex PCR, the repertoire was profiled, and TCRdb retains in-frame clones only, with some absent. The sample includes 110,000 to 150,000 clones, roughly 84% of them seen just once. The sequenced material came from peripheral blood. These receptors originate from a man aged 55 to 69 with active or convalescent COVID-19.

V is TRBV24-1 and J is TRBJ2-1, with a possible D match to TRBD2 (5 bases). The CDR3 runs 16 residues. Looked up from germline, CDR1 is KGHDR and CDR2 is SFDVKD. V was pared by 0 bases and J by 0 bases, with 8 bases between. CDR3 amino acids: CATSDLDYSSYNEQFF. DNA for the CDR3: TGTGCCACCAGTGATTTGGACTATTCCTCCTACAATGAGCAGTTCTTC.

This chain links TRBV5-5 with TRBJ1-3; 7 bases align to TRBD1. The CDR3 consists of 16 residues. From germline, CDR1 is SGHKS and CDR2 YYEKEE (reference sequence). V lost 0 bases to trimming and J lost 3 bases; unmatched junction nucleotides: 6. CDR3 in DNA: TGTGCCAGCAGCTTGGAAGGGGGCGCGGGTGGAAACACCATATATTTT. It codes for CASSLEGGAGGNTIYF.

The chain couples TRBV9 to TRBJ2-1, with a tentative D call TRBD1 (6 bases). Trimming took 3 bases from V and 0 from J, leaving 16 bases between them. Germline V gene sequence: CDR1 SGDLS, CDR2 YYNGEE. This CDR3 has 17 residues. The CDR3 DNA reads as TGTGCCAGCAGCGGCATACAGGGCCCCAGCTCCTACAATGAGCAGTTCTTC. Protein product: CASSGIQGPSSYNEQFF.

This clone was seen once. V and J are TRBV30 and TRBJ1-1, with 7 nucleotides matching TRBD1. Per germline, CDR1 GTSNPN and CDR2 SVGIG (reference sequence). The CDR3 loop spans 12 amino acids. V was pared by 7 bases and J by 4 bases, with 6 bases of the junction left unmatched. CDR3 region: CAFGQEGTEAFF. The CDR3 nucleotides read TGTGCCTTCGGACAGGAAGGCACTGAAGCTTTCTTT.

The gene calls are TRBV6-5 and TRBJ2-2; the match to TRBD2 covers 9 bases. V shed 10 bases and J 6 bases; nucleotides not matched to a gene: 9. Germline values: CDR1 MNHEY, CDR2 SVGAGI. This CDR3 spans 14 amino acids. The CDR3 sequence: CATAGGRGPGELFF. DNA of the CDR3: TGTGCCACCGCCGGCGGGAGGGGTCCCGGGGAGCTGTTTTTT.

V gene TRBV2 combines with J gene TRBJ1-5; D may be TRBD1 (5 bases). V lost 4 bases, J lost 1 base, and 14 bases lay in between. This CDR3 has 16 residues. Germline V CDR1 and CDR2: SNHLY, FYNNEI. As DNA, the CDR3 is TGTGCCAGCAGTGTAAAGACAGCAGCCAGCAATCAGCCCCAGCATTTT. It encodes CASSVKTAASNQPQHF.

The chain uses TRBV12-3 or TRBV12-4 and TRBJ2-1, with TRBD2 identical over 8 bases. V trimming: 6 bases; J trimming: 14 bases; junction bases outside the gene matches: 6. The CDR3 length is 11 residues. The CDR3 sequence is CASRTGGPEFF. The CDR3 DNA reads as TGTGCCAGCAGGACGGGAGGGCCCGAGTTCTTC.

The J gene is TRBJ1-3, the V gene TRBV15, with a possible D match to TRBD1 (5 bases). Germline V gene sequence: CDR1 LNHNV, CDR2 YYDKDF (reference sequence). The CDR3 has 15 residues. The V and J ends lost 5 bases and 1 base respectively, with 12 bases between them. CDR3 in amino acids: CATSVGGVSGNTIYF. CDR3 nucleotide sequence: TGTGCCACCAGCGTCGGGGGGGTATCTGGAAACACCATATATTTT.